These 5 T cell receptor beta chains were sequenced from one sample in a study of blood T cell repertoires in COVID-19. Data came from immunoSEQ multiplex PCR; TCRdb stores just in-frame clones and leaves some out. The sample holds 150,000 to 200,000 clones, roughly 91% seen once. The sequenced material came from peripheral blood. These TCRs come from a human donor in a cohort sampled during active COVID-19.

The rearrangement uses TRBV19 and TRBJ1-2; 8 bases agree with TRBD1. V shed 5 bases and J 6 bases; nucleotides not matched to a gene: 11. The CDR3 is 15 amino acids. Germline V lookup: CDR1 LNHDA, CDR2 SQIVND (reference sequence). The CDR3 region has the DNA TGTGCCAGTAGTCCAGGACAGGGATACTTCCATGGCTACACCTTC. Its translation is CASSPGQGYFHGYTF.

This sequence joins TRBV5-6 and TRBJ2-1, with a possible D match to TRBD2 (6 bases). In germline, CDR1 is SGHDT, CDR2 YYEEEE. V lost 0 bases and J lost 7, with 17 bases in between. The CDR3 has 16 amino acids. CDR3 DNA sequence: TGTGCCAGCAGCTTGGAGTGGCGGGGCTCTCGAAATGAGCAGTTCTTC. Translating it yields CASSLEWRGSRNEQFF.

The chain links TRBV3-1 (or the pseudogene TRBV3-2) to TRBJ1-5; a possible D gene is TRBD1 (5 bases). Germline V gene lookup returns CDR1 LGHDT and CDR2 YNNKEL (reference sequence). This CDR3 has 15 amino acids. V was cut by 1 base and J by 7 bases, with 14 bases left in between. CDR3 protein: CASSQGGEAGQPQHF. The DNA of the CDR3 is TGTGCCAGCAGCCAAGGTGGGGAGGCAGGGCAGCCCCAGCATTTT.

The chain has TRBV6-5 and TRBJ1-5; D gene uncertain. The CDR3 has 15 residues. Germline V gene lookup returns CDR1 MNHEY and CDR2 SVGAGI. Trimming took 6 bases from V and 7 from J, leaving 19 bases between them. The CDR3 bases are TGTGCCAGCAGCCCCTATGGAGGCTTCGGCCAGCCCCAGCATTTT. This sequence encodes CASSPYGGFGQPQHF.

This chain links TRBV27 with TRBJ1-6; TRBD1 matches 7 bases. The CDR3 has 14 amino acids. V dropped 7 bases and J dropped 9; count of bases not matched to a gene: 9. From germline, CDR1 is MNHEY and CDR2 SMNVEV (reference sequence). CDR3 in DNA: TGTGCCAGCACCATGCAGGGGGGTCCTTCACCCCTCCACTTT. Translation: CASTMQGGPSPLHF.